The rows below give T cell receptor beta chains drawn from one sample of a study of blood T cell repertoires in COVID-19. Clones were sequenced by immunoSEQ multiplex PCR, and TCRdb holds only the in-frame ones, with some missing. The repertoire includes 200,000 to 250,000 clones, 80% to 90% of them detected once, and about 0.91% sits in the top ten. Source material: peripheral blood. The receptors were sampled from a middle-aged man with acute or convalescent COVID-19. The CDR3 runs from the conserved cysteine through the conserved F or W.

>TRBV5-1|TRBJ1-2|14
CASSSLTAGYGYTF
>TRBV7-8|TRBJ1-1|18
CASSLSSIAPAGNTEAFF
>TRBV5-4|TRBJ2-3|18
CASSRGLAGGPSTDTQYF
>TRBV10-3|TRBJ2-7|13
CASSLSYSYEQYF
>TRBV5-4|TRBJ1-2|14
CASSPETGVYGYTF
>TRBV5-4|TRBJ1-2|15
CASSLWRGPNYGYTF
>TRBV6-2/TRBV6-3|TRBJ2-7|15
CASSYPRLAGGEQYF
>TRBV19|TRBJ1-5|14
CATQDRAPWQPQHF
>TRBV6-5|TRBJ1-4|14
CASSRTVNNEKLFF
>TRBV3-1/TRBV3-2|TRBJ1-2|13
CASSPSQNYGYTF
>TRBV3-1/TRBV3-2|TRBJ2-5|16
CASSFRTSGGSETQYF
>TRBV5-4|TRBJ1-2|12
CAIHAVNYGYTF
>TRBV5-1|TRBJ1-1|16
CASSSTPAGGNTEAFF
>TRBV5-8|TRBJ2-1|14
CASSLEGVYNEQFF
>TRBV5-6|TRBJ1-2|14
CASSSGQQNYGYTF
>TRBV7-3|TRBJ1-2|12
CASSLQGHGYTF
>TRBV5-6|TRBJ1-5|14
CASSLWTLQITQHF
>TRBV5-1|TRBJ1-1|15
CASSPADGLGTEAFF
>TRBV5-1|TRBJ2-7|15
CASSLMVAGAYEQYF
>TRBV27|TRBJ1-2|13
CASGPSGGYGYTF
>TRBV15|TRBJ2-5|15
CATSSTPRDQETQYF
>TRBV27|TRBJ2-2|14
CASSLARGDGELFF
>TRBV6-6|TRBJ2-7|12
CASSQGVYEQYF
>TRBV28|TRBJ1-6|14
CASSPRGFRSPLHF
>TRBV28|TRBJ1-6|15
CASSLKDRGNSPLHF
>TRBV11-2|TRBJ2-1|15
CASSLGYTGNNEQFF
>TRBV18|TRBJ1-2|18
CASSPGLLRDSPSYGYTF
>TRBV7-3|TRBJ2-1|13
CASSLTTRREQFF
>TRBV10-2|TRBJ1-1|14
CASSEYTGYTEAFF
>TRBV7-2|TRBJ1-6|16
CASSRTASSYNSPLHF
>TRBV10-3|TRBJ2-1|17
CAISRLASGASYNEQFF
>TRBV5-6|TRBJ2-1|15
CASSLAAGGYNEQFF